This T cell receptor (beta chain) was captured in a study of T cell responses to AZD1222 COVID-19 vaccine. Germline V gene data show CDR1 as LGHNA and CDR2 as YNFKEQ. The CDR3 runs 15 residues. The ends were cut back, 0 bases at V and 8 bases at J, with 16 bases in the middle. This table comes from immunoSEQ multiplex PCR, and its TCRdb copy is limited to in-frame clones, with some not included. The repertoire holds 110,000 to 150,000 clones, with under 95% as singletons. The chain carries TRBV4-2 and TRBJ1-1; D not certain. The input for sequencing was peripheral blood, taken on day 0 of AZD1222 vaccination. This clonotype was obtained from an adult in good health. The CDR3 region has the DNA TGTGCCAGCAGCCAAGATGCCCGGGTGGGCAGGGAAGCTTTCTTT. It encodes CASSQDARVGREAFF.